One sample yielded the 16 T cell receptor beta chains listed below, sequenced in a study of shared clonotypes between healthy human individuals. TCRdb's copy holds only in-frame clones and misses some; the assay was immunoSEQ multiplex PCR. The data hold roughly 2.2 million clones, with approximately 93% observed a single time. Sequenced material: naive CD4+ T cells from PBMCs. Subset noted: CD45RA+ positively selected. Receptor source: a man between 18 and 29 years old in good health. Some clones in this sample may be carry-over from other donors' samples.

This clone was seen only a few times. The rearrangement joins TRBV28 to TRBJ1-5; the D gene is possibly TRBD1 (6 bases). The germline V and J ends were trimmed by 6 bases and 3 bases, with 12 bases remaining between them. The CDR3 is 14 residues long. Germline CDR1 is MDHEN and CDR2 is SYDVKM. The CDR3 DNA sequence: TGTGCCAGCAGGGTGTGGACAGCCAATCAGCCCCAGCATTTT. Amino acid sequence: CASRVWTANQPQHF.

This clone was seen only once. V usage is TRBV30 and J usage is TRBJ2-1; the match to TRBD2 covers 12 bases. Germline V CDR1 and CDR2: GTSNPN, SVGIG (reference sequence). V shed 6 bases, J shed 7 bases, and the junction held 7 bases outside the gene matches. The CDR3 sequence is 14 residues long. Here the CDR3 DNA reads TGTGCCTGTCTGCGGACTAGCGGGAAGAATGAGCAGTTCTTC. Amino acids: CACLRTSGKNEQFF. Complete variable domain (other parts from reference TRBV30 and TRBJ2-1): SQTIHQWPATLVQPVGSPLSLECTVEGTSNPNLYWYRQAAGRGLQLLFYSVGIGQISSEVPQNLSASRPQDRQFILSSKKLLLSDSGFYLCACLRTSGKNEQFFGPGTRLTVL.

The V gene is TRBV7-2, the J gene TRBJ2-2, with 7 bases lining up with TRBD1. J gave up 4 bases and V 5 bases, and 7 bases lay outside the gene matches. Germline V gene sequence: CDR1 SGHTA, CDR2 FQGNSA. This CDR3 is built from 15 residues. The chain's CDR3 is CASSVDRVGTGELFF. The CDR3 nucleotides are TGTGCCAGCAGCGTAGACAGGGTTGGCACCGGGGAGCTGTTTTTT.

A note on this clone: The same CDR3 also results from other DNA sequences found in this sample. J is TRBJ2-1 and V is TRBV5-1, with 9 bases aligning to TRBD2. The germline V gene encodes CDR1 SGHRS and CDR2 YFSETQ. V lost 4 bases to trimming and J lost 1 base; unmatched junction nucleotides: 0. The CDR3 runs 14 residues. This chain's CDR3 is CASSAGGSYNEQFF. CDR3 sequence (DNA): TGCGCCAGCAGCGCGGGAGGGTCCTACAATGAGCAGTTCTTC.

CDR3 residues: CASSLSPGVRGGYTF. DNA of the CDR3: TGTGCCAGCAGTTTATCTCCAGGGGTGAGAGGAGGCTACACCTTC. This sequence joins TRBV28 and TRBJ1-2; TRBD1 might be the D (6 bases). The CDR3 extends over 15 amino acids. The germline V gene encodes CDR1 MDHEN and CDR2 SYDVKM. Trimming cost V 1 base and J 8 bases, with 17 bases left between them.

In DNA, the CDR3 is TGCGCCAGCAGCTCCCCGTGGAGCACAGATACGCAGTATTTT. Protein product: CASSSPWSTDTQYF. J is TRBJ2-3 and V is TRBV5-1, with D unclear. CDR1 SGHRS and CDR2 YFSETQ come from the germline V gene. The CDR3 runs to 14 residues. V lost 3 bases and J lost 0, with 8 bases in between. Complete variable domain (other parts from reference TRBV5-1 and TRBJ2-3): KAGVTQTPRYLIKTRGQQVTLSCSPISGHRSVSWYQQTPGQGLQFLFEYFSETQRNKGNFPGRFSGRQFSNSRSEMNVSTLELGDSALYLCASSSPWSTDTQYFGPGTRLTVL.

The chain combines TRBV18 with TRBJ2-7, with 9 nucleotides matching TRBD1. The CDR3 is made up of 14 amino acids. V lost 6 bases and J lost 6; bases outside the gene matches: 9. Germline V gives CDR1 KGHSH, CDR2 LQKENI. The DNA for the CDR3 is TGTGCCAGCTCCCTCGGGACAGGGAAGGTCGAGCAGTACTTC. Translation gives CASSLGTGKVEQYF.

This clone was counted a few times. This chain links TRBV5-4 with TRBJ1-2, with 7 bases identical to TRBD1. J gave up 4 bases and V 4 bases, and 7 bases lay outside the gene matches. The CDR3 runs to 14 residues. CDR1 and CDR2 (germline): SGHNT, YYREEE (reference sequence). The CDR3 loop reads CASSPLTGAYGYTF. For the CDR3, the DNA is TGTGCCAGCAGCCCACTAACAGGGGCCTATGGCTACACCTTC.

This chain joins TRBV28 and TRBJ1-6; TRBD1 matches 9 bases. Germline V CDR1 and CDR2: MDHEN, SYDVKM. The CDR3 contains 15 residues. After removal of 3 bases from V and 7 bases from J, the junction contained 4 bases not matched to a gene. The CDR3 spells CASSFGQGNNSPLHF. CDR3 nucleotide sequence: TGTGCCAGCAGTTTCGGACAGGGGAACAATTCACCCCTCCACTTT.

The genes are TRBV30 and TRBJ1-1; 11 bases match TRBD1. The germline CDR1 and CDR2 sequences are GTSNPN and SVGIG (reference sequence). The CDR3 consists of 13 residues. V trimming: 7 bases; J trimming: 5 bases; junction bases outside the gene matches: 6. Written as DNA, the CDR3 is TGTGCCTCAAACCGGGACAGGGGGACTGAAGCTTTCTTT. The encoded protein is CASNRDRGTEAFF.

The chain recombines TRBV28 with TRBJ2-1; D uncertain. This CDR3 has 17 amino acids. Trimming took 6 bases from V and 4 from J, leaving 22 bases between them. Per germline, CDR1 MDHEN and CDR2 SYDVKM. The CDR3 reads CASSYEWRLTKYNEQFF. CDR3 coding DNA: TGTGCCAGCAGCTACGAATGGCGGCTTACTAAGTACAATGAGCAGTTCTTC.

This chain links TRBV27 with TRBJ1-4; 8 nucleotides match TRBD1. Germline assignment: CDR1 MNHEY and CDR2 SMNVEV (reference sequence). V lost 3 bases, J lost 11 bases, and 11 bases stayed unmatched. The length of the CDR3 is 15 residues. CDR3 sequence reads: CASSFSQGARWKLFF. The CDR3 DNA reads TGTGCCAGCAGTTTCTCTCAGGGGGCGAGATGGAAACTGTTTTTT. Using reference TRBV27 and TRBJ1-4 for the parts outside the CDR3, the full variable domain is EAQVTQNPRYLITVTGKKLTVTCSQNMNHEYMSWYRQDPGLGLRQIYYSMNVEVTDKGDVPEGYKVSRKEKRNFPLILESPSPNQTSLYFCASSFSQGARWKLFFGSGTQLSVL.

This rearrangement joins TRBV4-3 to TRBJ1-2; 8 positions match TRBD1. The germline V gene encodes CDR1 LGHNA and CDR2 YSLEER. The CDR3 sequence is 14 residues long. J lost 4 bases, V lost 4 bases, and 5 bases had no gene match. The CDR3 DNA follows: TGCGCCAGCAGCCCGACAGGGGATTCCTATGGCTACACCTTC. Its protein is CASSPTGDSYGYTF.

The chain joins TRBV5-1 to TRBJ1-1; D call uncertain. Germline CDR1 is SGHRS and CDR2 is YFSETQ. Trimming took off 4 bases at V and 4 bases at J, with 14 bases between the two ends. The CDR3 runs 14 residues. The CDR3 spells CASSQTGSGTEAFF. Here the CDR3 DNA reads TGCGCCAGCAGCCAGACGGGGTCGGGCACTGAAGCTTTCTTT.

This clone appeared a single time. The CDR3 is CASSILAGGGEQYF. The DNA of the CDR3 is TGTGCCAGCAGTATCCTAGCGGGAGGCGGCGAGCAGTACTTC. J is TRBJ2-7 and V is TRBV28; 11 bases line up with TRBD2. This CDR3 contains 14 residues. Germline CDR1 is MDHEN and CDR2 is SYDVKM. J gave up 6 bases and V 5 bases, and 6 bases lay outside the gene matches.

J is TRBJ1-1 and V is TRBV27; perhaps TRBD1 as D (5 bases). The V gene lost 3 bases and the J gene lost 7 bases, with 18 bases spanning the gap. Germline V lookup: CDR1 MNHEY, CDR2 SMNVEV (reference sequence). The CDR3 is 15 amino acids. The CDR3 DNA is TGTGCCAGCAGTTTCGGGGCAGGGTCAGTGGGTGAAGCTTTCTTT. As protein: CASSFGAGSVGEAFF.